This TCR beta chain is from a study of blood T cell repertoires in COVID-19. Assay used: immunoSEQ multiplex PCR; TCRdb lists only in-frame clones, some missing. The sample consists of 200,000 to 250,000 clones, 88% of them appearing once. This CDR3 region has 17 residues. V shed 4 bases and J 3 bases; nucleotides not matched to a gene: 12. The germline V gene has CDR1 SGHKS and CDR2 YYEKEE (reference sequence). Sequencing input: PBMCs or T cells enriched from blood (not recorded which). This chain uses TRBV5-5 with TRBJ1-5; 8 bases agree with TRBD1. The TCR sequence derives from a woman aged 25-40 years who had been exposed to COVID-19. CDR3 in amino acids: CASSGLDRGALNQPQHF. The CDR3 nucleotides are TGTGCCAGCAGCGGCCTCGACAGGGGCGCACTCAATCAGCCCCAGCATTTT.